This T cell receptor (beta chain) was identified in a study of T-cell reconstitution after alpha-beta-depleted transplantation in children. This sample's TCRbeta library carried unique molecular identifier barcodes. TCRdb fed the PCR reads into MiXCR, producing one record per CDR3 protein. The repertoire holds more than 550,000 distinct CDR3 sequences, with under 12% as singletons. The length of the CDR3 is 16 residues. The V and J ends lost 7 bases and 1 base respectively, with 17 bases between them. CDR1 and CDR2 from the germline V gene are MGHDK and SYGVNS. The chain employs TRBV25-1 and TRBJ2-1, with D perhaps TRBD1 or TRBD2 (5 bases each). The TCR comes from a human donor who donated a stem cell graft to a child with acute myeloid leukemia. The sample was PBMCs from the stem cell graft donor, taken from the stem cell graft. In nucleotides, the CDR3 is TGTGCCAGCACCAGAGGGGAGCCGATGTCCTACAATGAGCAGTTCTTC. Encoded protein: CASTRGEPMSYNEQFF.